The T cell receptor beta chain under discussion was sequenced for a study of blood T cell repertoires in COVID-19. About the research overall: The study drew acute and convalescent COVID-19 samples from the United States, Italy and Spain. T cells, B-cell-depleted T cells, or PBMCs supplied cDNA or gDNA.

Germline V gene sequence: CDR1 MNHEY, CDR2 SVGAGI. CDR3 length: 15 residues. The ends lost 2 bases at V and 3 bases at J; junction bases unmatched: 4. As handled by the study authors: Quantification of nucleated cells was approximated via reference gene primer amplification. TCRdb keeps only in-frame clones here, not all; method: immunoSEQ multiplex PCR. V and J calls and clone size follow that table, whereas D and trimming were derived from the DNA. The table records roughly 100,000 clones, around 87% of them present only once. The receptor was isolated from a woman in her 30s with acute or convalescent COVID-19. Input material: peripheral blood. The V call is TRBV6-5, the J call TRBJ2-3; 8 bases line up with TRBD2. The CDR3 reads CASSYPSGPTDTQYF. As DNA, the CDR3 is TGTGCCAGCAGTTACCCTAGCGGGCCTACAGATACGCAGTATTTT.